This TCR beta chain was identified during a study of T cells in Graves' hyperthyroidism and ophthalmopathy. TCR beta CDR3 regions were amplified from RNA transcripts. HTBI primers were the set used in a first-round RT-PCR of the TCR CDR3. Using its own MiXCR run on the multiplex PCR reads, TCRdb lists one record per CDR3 protein. The sample shows 450,000 to 700,000 distinct CDR3 sequences, about half of them seen only once. Diagnoses rested on clinical symptoms, serum thyroxine and TRAb, thyroid ultrasound and orbital computed tomography. Study-level findings and limits: A model of 13 V-J pairs discriminated ophthalmopathy from stable hyperthyroidism.

A note on this clonotype: No antigen is known for it.

The specimen was peripheral blood or thyroid tissue (not recorded which). This receptor was identified in an adult woman with Graves' disease, either hyperthyroidism or ophthalmopathy (not recorded which).

The CDR3 reads CATSDQGSGVYGYTF. CDR3 coding DNA: TGTGCCACCAGTGATCAGGGGAGCGGGGTCTATGGCTACACCTTC. The rearrangement links TRBV24-1 to TRBJ1-2; perhaps TRBD1 as D (6 bases). V gave up 3 bases and J gave up 4 bases, with 14 bases separating them. CDR3 size: 15 residues. Germline CDR1 and CDR2: KGHDR and SFDVKD.